Below, 13 T cell receptor beta chains from the same sample are listed, as sequenced in a study of blood T cell repertoires in COVID-19. The protocol was immunoSEQ multiplex PCR, while the TCRdb copy is restricted to in-frame clones and leaves out a portion. The repertoire has about 160,000 clones, 75% to 85% of them found once; the top ten carry around 9.9%. Sequencing input: peripheral blood. The receptors were sampled from a human donor in a cohort sampled during active COVID-19.

CDR3 amino acids: CASSASGTNTGELFF. The CDR3 nucleotides read TGTGCCAGCAGTGCTAGCGGGACGAACACCGGGGAGCTGTTTTTT. This chain links TRBV27 with TRBJ2-2; 9 bases fit TRBD2. Germline CDR1 MNHEY, CDR2 SMNVEV (reference sequence). Trimming cost V 5 bases and J 0 bases; bases outside gene matches: 1. This CDR3 is built from 15 residues.

The rearrangement joins TRBV6-5 to TRBJ2-3; possibly TRBD2 for D (5 bases). Per germline, CDR1 MNHEY and CDR2 SVGAGI. The CDR3 totals 14 residues. The V and J ends lost 2 bases and 2 bases respectively, with 8 bases between them. This CDR3 reads CASSYGLATDTQYF. Here the CDR3 DNA reads TGTGCCAGCAGTTACGGGCTAGCCACAGATACGCAGTATTTT.

The chain carries TRBV29-1 and TRBJ2-7; TRBD2 might be the D (5 bases). The V and J ends lost 1 base and 2 bases respectively, with 9 bases between them. This CDR3 spans 13 amino acids. The germline gives CDR1 SQVTM, CDR2 ANQGSEA. This CDR3 reads CSVEAGEPYEQYF. DNA for the CDR3: TGCAGCGTTGAAGCCGGGGAACCCTACGAGCAGTACTTC.

The genes are TRBV28 and TRBJ2-1; D is possibly TRBD2 (5 bases). CDR1 and CDR2 from the germline V gene are MDHEN and SYDVKM. The V end lost 6 bases, the J end lost 10 bases, and 13 bases lay between the germline ends. CDR3 size: 12 residues. For the CDR3, the DNA is TGTGCCAGCAGATCTACTAGTCGCGAGCAGTTCTTC. It specifies CASRSTSREQFF.

The chain combines TRBV14 with TRBJ2-2; D is perhaps TRBD1 (5 bases). V gave up 1 base and J gave up 2 bases, with 8 bases separating them. Germline values: CDR1 SGHDN, CDR2 FVKESK. CDR3 length: 15 residues. The CDR3 sequence: CASSQVQDNTGELFF. DNA of the CDR3: TGTGCCAGCAGCCAAGTACAGGACAACACCGGGGAGCTGTTTTTT.

V usage is TRBV15 and J usage is TRBJ1-3; the D is unclear. The ends were cut back, 0 bases at V and 0 bases at J, with 12 bases in the middle. The CDR3 has 17 residues. Germline V gene sequence: CDR1 LNHNV, CDR2 YYDKDF (reference sequence). CDR3 nucleotides: TGTGCCACCAGCAGAGATCCGGTCCTTTTCTCTGGAAACACCATATATTTT. Translation: CATSRDPVLFSGNTIYF.

A single count supports this clone. The CDR3 DNA reads TGTGCCAGTAGTCCCCTGGGAGTAACGAACACTGAAGCTTTCTTT. It translates to CASSPLGVTNTEAFF. The rearrangement uses TRBV19 and TRBJ1-1; D gene unclear. The V gene's germline CDR1 is LNHDA and CDR2 SQIVND (reference sequence). V was pared by 5 bases and J by 1 base, with 14 bases between. The CDR3 runs to 15 residues.

V usage is TRBV7-9 and J usage is TRBJ2-7; a weak D match, TRBD2 (5 bases). The CDR3 totals 14 residues. Germline V gives CDR1 SEHNR, CDR2 FQNEAQ (reference sequence). Trimming shortened V by 4 bases and J by 1 base, and 11 bases separated the two germline ends. CDR3 sequence reads: CASSSPSGSYEQYF. CDR3 nucleotide sequence: TGTGCCAGCAGCTCCCCGAGCGGTTCCTACGAGCAGTACTTC.

The chain combines TRBV9 with TRBJ2-5, with no clear D. V lost 1 base and J 4 bases, leaving 8 bases between the germline ends. Germline values: CDR1 SGDLS, CDR2 YYNGEE. The CDR3 totals 13 residues. CDR3 sequence reads: CASSVSSRETQYF. The CDR3 DNA reads as TGTGCCAGCAGCGTATCGTCTCGAGAGACCCAGTACTTC.

V and J are TRBV29-1 and TRBJ1-5; D not certain. V was pared by 4 bases and J by 4 bases, with 8 bases between. CDR1 and CDR2 (germline): SQVTM, ANQGSEA. The CDR3 contains 12 residues. CDR3 protein: CSVGRENQPQHF. In DNA form, the CDR3 reads TGCAGCGTTGGACGGGAAAATCAGCCCCAGCATTTT.

This clone was observed a handful of times. The rearrangement joins TRBV18 to TRBJ1-5; 8 nucleotides agree with TRBD1. CDR1 is KGHSH and CDR2 is LQKENI in the germline V gene. Trimming took 4 bases from V and 6 from J; bases not matched to a gene: 5. This CDR3 comprises 14 residues. The CDR3 protein is CASSLDREGQPQHF. The CDR3 coding sequence is TGTGCCAGCTCACTGGACAGGGAAGGTCAGCCCCAGCATTTT.

This clone was counted ten times or more. The gene calls are TRBV29-1 and TRBJ1-3; D may be TRBD1 (5 bases). The CDR3 is made up of 12 amino acids. V was clipped by 7 bases and J by 4 bases, with 11 bases between them. Germline CDR1 SQVTM, CDR2 ANQGSEA. CDR3 sequence reads: CSGAGRGNTIYF. CDR3 nucleotide sequence: TGCAGCGGTGCAGGGCGAGGAAACACCATATATTTT. The whole variable domain, remainder taken from reference TRBV29-1 and TRBJ1-3, is SAVISQKPSRDICQRGTSLTIQCQVDSQVTMMFWYRQQPGQSLTLIATANQGSEATYESGFVIDKFPISRPNLTFSTLTVSNMSPEDSSIYLCSGAGRGNTIYFGEGSWLTVV.

This chain links TRBV23-1 with TRBJ2-7; no clear D. TRBV23-1 is marked as an open reading frame, function uncertain. The ends were cut back, 6 bases at V and 10 bases at J, with 13 bases in the middle. The CDR3 totals 11 residues. The CDR3 here is CASRLDCFQYF. The CDR3 bases are TGCGCCAGCAGGCTTGACTGCTTTCAGTACTTC.